This T cell receptor beta chain is from a study of early T cells in non-severe SARS-CoV-2 infection. Overall study context: Chains were not paired, and sequencing was done on bulk RNA from unsorted whole blood. Study-wide findings and caveats: Anti-spike CD8 specificities were favored by VDJdb matching, whose results missed private and CD4 specificities.

In the library, individual cDNA molecules carried attached unique molecular identifiers. MiXCR, applied by TCRdb to the 5' RACE reads, yields one record per CDR3 protein. Among fewer than 45,000 distinct CDR3 sequences listed, 5.8% were seen once. The germline gives CDR1 DFQATT, CDR2 SNEGSKA (reference sequence). This CDR3 has 15 residues. Unmatched junction bases numbered 4, after V lost 3 bases and J lost 7 bases. This clonotype came up many times. What it binds is not known. Sequencing used whole blood. The receptor was derived from an adult who was a healthcare worker with PCR-confirmed SARS-CoV-2 infection or an uninfected control (not recorded which). The chain carries TRBV20-1 and TRBJ2-1, with TRBD2 matching over 15 bases. The CDR3: CSASRTSGRVNEQFF. As DNA, the CDR3 is TGCAGTGCTAGCCGGACTAGCGGGAGGGTGAATGAGCAGTTCTTC.